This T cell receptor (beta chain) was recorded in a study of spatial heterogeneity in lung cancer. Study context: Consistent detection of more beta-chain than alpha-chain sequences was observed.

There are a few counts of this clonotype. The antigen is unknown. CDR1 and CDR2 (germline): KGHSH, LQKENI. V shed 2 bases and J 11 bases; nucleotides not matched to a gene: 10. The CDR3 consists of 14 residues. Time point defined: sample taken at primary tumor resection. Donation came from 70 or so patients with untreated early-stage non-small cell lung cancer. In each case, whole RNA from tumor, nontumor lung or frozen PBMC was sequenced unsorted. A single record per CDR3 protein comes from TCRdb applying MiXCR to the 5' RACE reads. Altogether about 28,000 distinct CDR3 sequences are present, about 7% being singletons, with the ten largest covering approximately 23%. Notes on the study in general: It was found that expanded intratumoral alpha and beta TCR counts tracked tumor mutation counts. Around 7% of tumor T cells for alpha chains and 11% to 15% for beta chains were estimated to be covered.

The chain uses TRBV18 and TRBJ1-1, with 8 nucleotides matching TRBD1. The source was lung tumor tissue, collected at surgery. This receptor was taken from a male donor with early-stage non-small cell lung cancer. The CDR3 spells CASSPLSGGIRAFF. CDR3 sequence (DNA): TGTGCCAGCTCACCATTGTCAGGGGGCATAAGGGCTTTCTTT.